This T cell receptor beta chain appears in the sequencing data of a study of radiotherapy plus CTLA-4 blockade in lung cancer. With ipilimumab providing CTLA-4 blockade, focal radiation was administered to patients who had chemo-refractory metastatic non-small-cell lung cancer. Method: immunoSEQ multiplex PCR; TCRdb's copy keeps in-frame clones and lacks some. The sample contains about 120,000 clones, about four fifths of which appear only once. CDR1 is MDHEN and CDR2 is SYDVKM in the germline V gene. The CDR3 totals 14 residues. Trimming pared 6 bases from V and 5 bases from J, leaving 14 bases between. This clone came up a few times.

The clonotype originates from a human donor with non-small cell lung cancer who had a partial response to radiotherapy plus ipilimumab. This chain joins TRBV28 and TRBJ1-3; weak D call: TRBD1 (5 bases). Sequences were derived from peripheral blood, sampled from a patient treated with radiotherapy plus ipilimumab. CDR3 residues: CASSPFRQRNTIYF. In DNA, the CDR3 is TGTGCCAGCAGCCCTTTCCGACAGCGAAACACCATATATTTT.